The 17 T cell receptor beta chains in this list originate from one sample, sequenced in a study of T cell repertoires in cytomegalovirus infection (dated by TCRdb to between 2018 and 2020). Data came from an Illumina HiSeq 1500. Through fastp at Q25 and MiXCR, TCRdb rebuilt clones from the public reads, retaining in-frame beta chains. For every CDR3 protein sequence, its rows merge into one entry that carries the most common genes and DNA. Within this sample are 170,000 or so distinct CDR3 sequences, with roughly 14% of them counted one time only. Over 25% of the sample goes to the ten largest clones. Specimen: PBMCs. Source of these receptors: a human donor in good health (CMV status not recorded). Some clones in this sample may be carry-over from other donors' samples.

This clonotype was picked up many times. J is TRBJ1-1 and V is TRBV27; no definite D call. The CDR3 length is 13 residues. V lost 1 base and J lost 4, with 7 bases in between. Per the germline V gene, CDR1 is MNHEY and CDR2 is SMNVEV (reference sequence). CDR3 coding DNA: TGTGCCAGCAGTTTATACGCATCCACTGAAGCTTTCTTT. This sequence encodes CASSLYASTEAFF.

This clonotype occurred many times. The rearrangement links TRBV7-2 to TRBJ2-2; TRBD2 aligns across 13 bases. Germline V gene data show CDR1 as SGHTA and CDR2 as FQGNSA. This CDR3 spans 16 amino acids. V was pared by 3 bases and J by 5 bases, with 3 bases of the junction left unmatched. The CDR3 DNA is TGTGCCAGCAGCTTTAGGACTAGCGGGAGTACCGGGGAGCTGTTTTTT. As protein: CASSFRTSGSTGELFF.

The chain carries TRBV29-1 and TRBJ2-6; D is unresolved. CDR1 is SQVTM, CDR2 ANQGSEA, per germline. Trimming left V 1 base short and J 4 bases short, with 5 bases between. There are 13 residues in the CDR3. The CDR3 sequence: CSVEGAGANVLTF. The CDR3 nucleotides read TGCAGCGTTGAAGGGGCAGGGGCCAACGTCCTGACTTTC.

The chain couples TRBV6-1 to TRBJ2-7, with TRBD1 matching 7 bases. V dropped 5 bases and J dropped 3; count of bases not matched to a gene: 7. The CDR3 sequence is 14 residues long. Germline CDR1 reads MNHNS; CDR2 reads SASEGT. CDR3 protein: CASSHKQGSYEQYF. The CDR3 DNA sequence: TGTGCCAGCAGTCATAAACAGGGGAGCTACGAGCAGTACTTC.

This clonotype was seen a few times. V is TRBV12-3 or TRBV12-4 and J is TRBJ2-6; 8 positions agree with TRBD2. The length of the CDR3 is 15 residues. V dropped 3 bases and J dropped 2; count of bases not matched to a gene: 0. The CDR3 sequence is CASSFGGAGANVLTF. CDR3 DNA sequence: TGTGCCAGCAGTTTCGGGGGGGCTGGGGCCAACGTCCTGACTTTC.

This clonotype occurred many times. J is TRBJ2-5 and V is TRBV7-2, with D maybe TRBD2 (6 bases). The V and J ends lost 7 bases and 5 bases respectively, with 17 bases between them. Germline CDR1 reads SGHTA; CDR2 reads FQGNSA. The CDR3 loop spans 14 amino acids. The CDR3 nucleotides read TGTGCCAGCACCAGAAGGAGGGCCGGGGAGACCCAGTACTTC. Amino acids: CASTRRRAGETQYF.

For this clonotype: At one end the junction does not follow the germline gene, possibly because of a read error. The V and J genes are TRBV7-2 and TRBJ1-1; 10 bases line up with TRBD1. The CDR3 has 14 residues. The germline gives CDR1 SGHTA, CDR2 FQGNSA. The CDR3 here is CVSSRDRGNTEAFF. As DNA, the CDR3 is TGTGTCAGCAGTCGGGACAGGGGGAACACTGAAGCTTTCTTT.

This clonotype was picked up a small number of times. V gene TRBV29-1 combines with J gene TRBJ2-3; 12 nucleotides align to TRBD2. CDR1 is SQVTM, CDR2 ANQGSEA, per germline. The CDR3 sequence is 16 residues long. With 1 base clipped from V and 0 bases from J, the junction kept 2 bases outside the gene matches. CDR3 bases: TGCAGCGTTGAAGGTCTAGCGGGAGGGAGCACAGATACGCAGTATTTT. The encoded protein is CSVEGLAGGSTDTQYF.

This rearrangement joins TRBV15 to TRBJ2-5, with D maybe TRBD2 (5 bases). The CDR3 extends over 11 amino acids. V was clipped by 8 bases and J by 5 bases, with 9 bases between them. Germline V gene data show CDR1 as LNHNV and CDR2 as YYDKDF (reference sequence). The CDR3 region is CATGSEETQYF. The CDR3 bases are TGTGCCACCGGGAGCGAGGAGACCCAGTACTTC.

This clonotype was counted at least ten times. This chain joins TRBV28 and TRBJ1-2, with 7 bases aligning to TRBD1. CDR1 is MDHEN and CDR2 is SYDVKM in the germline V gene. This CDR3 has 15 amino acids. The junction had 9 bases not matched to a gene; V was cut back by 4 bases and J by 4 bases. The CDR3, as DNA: TGTGCCAGCAGTTCTATCTACAGGGGAGGCTATGGCTACACCTTC. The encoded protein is CASSSIYRGGYGYTF.

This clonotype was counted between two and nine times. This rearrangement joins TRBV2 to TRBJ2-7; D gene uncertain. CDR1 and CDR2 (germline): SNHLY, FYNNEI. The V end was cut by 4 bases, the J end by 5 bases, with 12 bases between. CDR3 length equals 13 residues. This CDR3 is CASSGDGSHEQYF. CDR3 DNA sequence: TGTGCCAGCAGTGGGGATGGATCCCACGAGCAGTACTTC.

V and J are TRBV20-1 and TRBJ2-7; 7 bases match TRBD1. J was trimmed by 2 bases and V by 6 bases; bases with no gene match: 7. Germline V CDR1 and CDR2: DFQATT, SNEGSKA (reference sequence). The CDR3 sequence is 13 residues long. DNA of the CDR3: TGCAGTGCAAGTGACAGGGAGCCCTACGAGCAGTACTTC. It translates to CSASDREPYEQYF.

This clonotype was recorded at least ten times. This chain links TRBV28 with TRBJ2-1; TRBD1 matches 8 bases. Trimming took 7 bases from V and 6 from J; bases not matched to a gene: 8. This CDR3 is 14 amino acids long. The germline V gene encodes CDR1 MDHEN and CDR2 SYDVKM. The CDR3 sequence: CASTGGGIANEQFF. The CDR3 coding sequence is TGTGCCAGCACAGGGGGCGGAATAGCCAATGAGCAGTTCTTC.

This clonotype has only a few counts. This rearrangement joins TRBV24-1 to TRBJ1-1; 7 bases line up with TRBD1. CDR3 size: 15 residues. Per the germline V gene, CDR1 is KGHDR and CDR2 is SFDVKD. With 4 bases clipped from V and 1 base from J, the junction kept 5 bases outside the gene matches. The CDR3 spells CATSDPRTGNTEAFF. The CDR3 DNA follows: TGTGCCACCAGTGACCCCCGGACAGGGAACACTGAAGCTTTCTTT.

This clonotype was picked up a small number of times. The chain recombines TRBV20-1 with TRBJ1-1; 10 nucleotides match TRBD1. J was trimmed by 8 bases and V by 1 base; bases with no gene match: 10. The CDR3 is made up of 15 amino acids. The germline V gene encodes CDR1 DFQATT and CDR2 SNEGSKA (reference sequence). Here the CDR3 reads CSARGGTGAPREAFF. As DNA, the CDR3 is TGCAGTGCTAGAGGGGGGACAGGGGCCCCCAGGGAAGCTTTCTTT.

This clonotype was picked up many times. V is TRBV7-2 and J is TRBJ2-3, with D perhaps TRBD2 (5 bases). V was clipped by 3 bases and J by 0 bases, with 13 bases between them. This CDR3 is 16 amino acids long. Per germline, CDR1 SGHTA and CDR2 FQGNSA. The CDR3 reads CASSFVGGSSTDTQYF. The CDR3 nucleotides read TGTGCCAGCAGCTTTGTCGGAGGTTCTAGCACAGATACGCAGTATTTT.

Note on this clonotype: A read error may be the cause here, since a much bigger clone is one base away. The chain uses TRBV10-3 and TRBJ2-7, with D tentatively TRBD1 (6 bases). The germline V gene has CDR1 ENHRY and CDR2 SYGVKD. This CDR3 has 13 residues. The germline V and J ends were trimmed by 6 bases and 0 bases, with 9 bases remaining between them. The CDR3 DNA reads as TGTGCCATCAGCCAGGACAGCTCCTACGAGCAGTACTTC. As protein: CAISQDSSYEQYF.